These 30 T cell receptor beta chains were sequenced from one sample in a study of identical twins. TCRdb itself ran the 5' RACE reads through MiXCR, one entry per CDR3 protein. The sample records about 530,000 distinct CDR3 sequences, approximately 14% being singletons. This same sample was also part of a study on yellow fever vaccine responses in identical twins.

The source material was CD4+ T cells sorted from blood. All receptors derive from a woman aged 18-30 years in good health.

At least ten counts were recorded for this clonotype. CDR3 coding DNA: TGTGCCAGCAGCCCCCAGGAGTCACCCCTCCACTTT. Translated, it gives CASSPQESPLHF. The chain couples TRBV13 to TRBJ1-6; D remains ambiguous. Trimming removed 5 bases at V and 10 bases at J, with 9 bases between. Germline CDR1 and CDR2: PRHDT and FYEKMQ (reference sequence). This CDR3 spans 12 amino acids. The whole variable domain, remainder taken from reference TRBV13 and TRBJ1-6, is AAGVIQSPRHLIKEKRETATLKCYPIPRHDTVYWYQQGPGQDPQFLISFYEKMQSDKGSIPDRFSAQQFSDYHSELNMSSLELGDSALYFCASSPQESPLHFGNGTRLTVT.

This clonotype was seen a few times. DNA for the CDR3: TGCGCCAGCAGCCAAGATCCTACGTCGGGGAAGATCTCCTACGAGCAGTACTTC. This encodes CASSQDPTSGKISYEQYF. The chain links TRBV4-1 to TRBJ2-7; maybe TRBD2 (5 bases). Between the trimmed V and J ends, which lost 0 bases and 0 bases, there was a span of 18 bases. CDR1 is MGHRA and CDR2 is YSYEKL in the germline V gene. The CDR3 is 18 residues long.

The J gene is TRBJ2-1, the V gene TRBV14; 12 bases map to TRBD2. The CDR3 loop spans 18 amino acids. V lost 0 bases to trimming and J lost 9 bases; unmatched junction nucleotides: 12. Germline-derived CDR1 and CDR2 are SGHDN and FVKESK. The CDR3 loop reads CASSQEKGGLAGGGEQFF. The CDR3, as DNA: TGTGCCAGCAGCCAAGAAAAAGGGGGACTAGCGGGTGGCGGTGAGCAGTTCTTC.

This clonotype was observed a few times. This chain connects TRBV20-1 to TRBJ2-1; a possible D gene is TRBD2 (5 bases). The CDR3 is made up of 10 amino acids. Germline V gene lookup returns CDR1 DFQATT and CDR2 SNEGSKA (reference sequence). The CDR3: CSVSRGEQFF. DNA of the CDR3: TGCAGCGTAAGCCGAGGGGAGCAGTTCTTC.

CDR3 sequence (DNA): TGTGCCACCAGCGAGAGCGGGGGCCCACATGATGAGCAGTTCTTC. Residues: CATSESGGPHDEQFF. The chain joins TRBV15 to TRBJ2-1; the match to TRBD2 covers 8 bases. This CDR3 comprises 15 residues. The V gene end was trimmed by 5 bases and the J gene end by 8 bases; junction bases not matched to a gene: 11. Germline V gives CDR1 LNHNV, CDR2 YYDKDF (reference sequence).

The CDR3 coding sequence is TGTGCCAGCAGTACCGGGACTAGCGGAAACATTCAGTACTTC. Protein: CASSTGTSGNIQYF. This chain connects TRBV28 to TRBJ2-4; 11 bases are a match to TRBD2. The CDR3 runs 14 residues. The junction had 3 bases not matched to a gene; V was cut back by 5 bases and J by 6 bases. CDR1 is MDHEN and CDR2 is SYDVKM in the germline V gene.

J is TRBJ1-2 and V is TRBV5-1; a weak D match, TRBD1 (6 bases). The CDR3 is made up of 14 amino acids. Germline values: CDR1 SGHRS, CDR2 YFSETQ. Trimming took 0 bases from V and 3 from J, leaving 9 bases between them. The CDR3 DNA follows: TGCGCCAGCAGCTTGGAACCAGGGGACTATGGCTACACCTTC. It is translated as CASSLEPGDYGYTF.

CDR3 region: CASSALAGGTGEQYF. In nucleotides, the CDR3 is TGCGCCAGCAGCGCCTTAGCGGGAGGAACAGGCGAGCAGTACTTC. The V gene is TRBV5-1, the J gene TRBJ2-7; 10 nucleotides align to TRBD2. This CDR3 comprises 15 residues. Germline values: CDR1 SGHRS, CDR2 YFSETQ. Trimming cost V 4 bases and J 6 bases; bases outside gene matches: 10.

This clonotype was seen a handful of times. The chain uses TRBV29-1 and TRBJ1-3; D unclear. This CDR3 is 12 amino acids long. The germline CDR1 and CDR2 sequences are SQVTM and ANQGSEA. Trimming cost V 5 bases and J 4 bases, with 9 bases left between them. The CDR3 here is CSVRPPGNTIYF. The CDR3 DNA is TGCAGCGTTCGTCCCCCGGGAAACACCATATATTTT.

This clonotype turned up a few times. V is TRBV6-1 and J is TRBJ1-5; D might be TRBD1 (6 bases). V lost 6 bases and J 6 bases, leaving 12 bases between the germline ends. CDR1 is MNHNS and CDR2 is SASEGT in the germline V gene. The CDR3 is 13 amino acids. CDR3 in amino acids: CASRSGETQPQHF. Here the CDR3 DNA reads TGTGCCAGCAGATCAGGGGAGACTCAGCCCCAGCATTTT.

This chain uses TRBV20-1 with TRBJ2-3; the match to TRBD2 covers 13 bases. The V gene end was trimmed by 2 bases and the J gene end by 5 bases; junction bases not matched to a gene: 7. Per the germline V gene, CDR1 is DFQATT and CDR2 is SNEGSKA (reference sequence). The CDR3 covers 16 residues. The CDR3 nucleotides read TGCAGTGCTAGACAAGGGACTAGCGGGATCGGAGATACGCAGTATTTT. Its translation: CSARQGTSGIGDTQYF.

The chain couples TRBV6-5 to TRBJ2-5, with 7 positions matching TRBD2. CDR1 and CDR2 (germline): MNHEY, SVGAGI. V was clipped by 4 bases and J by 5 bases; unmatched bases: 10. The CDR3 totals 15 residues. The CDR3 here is CASSSGREGWETQYF. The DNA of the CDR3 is TGTGCCAGCAGTTCGGGTAGGGAGGGATGGGAGACCCAGTACTTC.

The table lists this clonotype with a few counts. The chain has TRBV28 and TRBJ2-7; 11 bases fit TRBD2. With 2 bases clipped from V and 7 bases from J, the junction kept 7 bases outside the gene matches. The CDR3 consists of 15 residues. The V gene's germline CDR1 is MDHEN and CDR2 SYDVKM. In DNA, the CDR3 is TGTGCCAGCAGTTTAGTGACTAGCGGGATGGAGGAGCAGTACTTC. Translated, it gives CASSLVTSGMEEQYF.

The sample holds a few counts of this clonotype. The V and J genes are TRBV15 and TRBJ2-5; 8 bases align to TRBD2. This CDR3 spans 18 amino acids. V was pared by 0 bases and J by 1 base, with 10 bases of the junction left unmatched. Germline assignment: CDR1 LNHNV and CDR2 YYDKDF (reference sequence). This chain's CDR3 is CATSRDLPWTSSQETQYF. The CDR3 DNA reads TGTGCCACCAGCAGAGACCTCCCCTGGACTAGCAGCCAAGAGACCCAGTACTTC.

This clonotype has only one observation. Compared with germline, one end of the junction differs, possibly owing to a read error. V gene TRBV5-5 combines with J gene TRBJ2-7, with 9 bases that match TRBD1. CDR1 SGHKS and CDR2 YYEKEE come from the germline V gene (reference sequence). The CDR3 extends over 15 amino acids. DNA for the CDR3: TGTGCCAGTTCGACCGCCGGGACAGGGATCTACAAGCAGTACTTC. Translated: CASSTAGTGIYKQYF.

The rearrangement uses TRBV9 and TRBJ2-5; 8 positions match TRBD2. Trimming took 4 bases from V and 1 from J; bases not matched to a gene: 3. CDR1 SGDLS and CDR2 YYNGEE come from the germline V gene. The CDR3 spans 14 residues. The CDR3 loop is CASSRSGIQETQYF. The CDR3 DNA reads TGTGCCAGCAGCCGTAGCGGGATCCAAGAGACCCAGTACTTC.

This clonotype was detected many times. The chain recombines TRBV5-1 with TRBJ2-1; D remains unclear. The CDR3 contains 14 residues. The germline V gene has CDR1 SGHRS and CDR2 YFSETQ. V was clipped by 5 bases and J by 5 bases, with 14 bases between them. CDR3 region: CASRRPGDHNEQFF. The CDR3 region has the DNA TGCGCCAGCAGGCGGCCAGGCGATCACAATGAGCAGTTCTTC.

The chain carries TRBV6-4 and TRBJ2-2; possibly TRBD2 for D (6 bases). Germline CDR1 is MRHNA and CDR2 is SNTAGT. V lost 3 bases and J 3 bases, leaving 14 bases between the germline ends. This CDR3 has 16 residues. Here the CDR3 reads CASSERPGGHTGELFF. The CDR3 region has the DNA TGTGCCAGCAGTGAAAGACCCGGGGGTCACACCGGGGAGCTGTTTTTT.

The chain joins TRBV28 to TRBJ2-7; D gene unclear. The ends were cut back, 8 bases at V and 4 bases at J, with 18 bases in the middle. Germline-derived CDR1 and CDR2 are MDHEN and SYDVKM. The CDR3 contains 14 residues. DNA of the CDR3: TGTGCCAGCCGCGCCGGACCGGGCCAGTACGAGCAGTACTTC. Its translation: CASRAGPGQYEQYF.

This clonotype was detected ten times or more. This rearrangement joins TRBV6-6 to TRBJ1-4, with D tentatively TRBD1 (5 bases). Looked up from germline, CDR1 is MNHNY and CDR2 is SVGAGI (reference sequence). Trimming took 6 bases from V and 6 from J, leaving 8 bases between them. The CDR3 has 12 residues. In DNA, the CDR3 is TGTGCCAGCAGGGGGACGGATGAAAAACTGTTTTTT. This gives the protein CASRGTDEKLFF.

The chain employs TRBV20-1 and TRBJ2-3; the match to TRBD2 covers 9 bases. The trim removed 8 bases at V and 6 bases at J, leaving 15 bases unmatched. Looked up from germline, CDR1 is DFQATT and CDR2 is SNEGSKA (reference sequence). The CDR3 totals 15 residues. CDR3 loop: CSPLRREGRGDTQYF. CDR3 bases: TGCAGTCCCCTACGGCGGGAGGGCCGAGGGGATACGCAGTATTTT.

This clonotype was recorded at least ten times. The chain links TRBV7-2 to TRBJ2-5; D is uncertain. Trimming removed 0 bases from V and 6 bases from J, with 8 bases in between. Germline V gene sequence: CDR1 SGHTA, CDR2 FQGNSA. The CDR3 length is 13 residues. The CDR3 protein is CASSLAGLKTQYF. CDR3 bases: TGTGCCAGCAGCTTAGCAGGGTTAAAGACCCAGTACTTC.

In DNA, the CDR3 is TGCGCCAGCAGCGTTAGCGGAAACAATGGAGAGACCCAGTACTTC. Translating it yields CASSVSGNNGETQYF. V gene TRBV5-1 combines with J gene TRBJ2-5, with D tentatively TRBD2 (6 bases). Germline V CDR1 and CDR2: SGHRS, YFSETQ. V lost 4 bases to trimming and J lost 4 bases, with 17 bases between them. The CDR3 runs to 15 residues.

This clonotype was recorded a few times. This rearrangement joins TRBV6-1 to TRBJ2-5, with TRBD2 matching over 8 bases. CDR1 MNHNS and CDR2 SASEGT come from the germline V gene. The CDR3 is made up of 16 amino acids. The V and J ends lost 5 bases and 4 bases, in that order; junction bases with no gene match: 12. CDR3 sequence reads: CASSPPSRGAGETQYF. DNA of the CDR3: TGTGCCAGCAGTCCTCCCTCGCGGGGGGCGGGAGAGACCCAGTACTTC.

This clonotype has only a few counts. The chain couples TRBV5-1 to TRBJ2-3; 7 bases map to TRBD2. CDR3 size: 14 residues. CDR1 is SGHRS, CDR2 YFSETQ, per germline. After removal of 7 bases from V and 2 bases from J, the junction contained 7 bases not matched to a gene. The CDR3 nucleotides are TGCGCCAGCGGAGCGGGGCAAACCACAGATACGCAGTATTTT. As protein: CASGAGQTTDTQYF.

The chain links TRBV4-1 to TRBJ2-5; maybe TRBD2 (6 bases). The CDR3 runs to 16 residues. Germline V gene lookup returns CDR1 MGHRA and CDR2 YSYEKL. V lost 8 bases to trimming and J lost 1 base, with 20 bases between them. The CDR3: CASRPGLANPQETQYF. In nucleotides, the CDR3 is TGCGCCAGCCGCCCGGGGCTAGCGAACCCCCAAGAGACCCAGTACTTC.

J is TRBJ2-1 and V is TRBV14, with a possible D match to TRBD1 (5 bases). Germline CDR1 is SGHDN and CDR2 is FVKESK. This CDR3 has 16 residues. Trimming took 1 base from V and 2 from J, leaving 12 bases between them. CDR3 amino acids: CASSQGVRAAYNEQFF. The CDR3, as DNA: TGTGCCAGCAGCCAAGGGGTCAGGGCAGCCTACAATGAGCAGTTCTTC. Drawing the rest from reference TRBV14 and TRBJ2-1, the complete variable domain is EAGVTQFPSHSVIEKGQTVTLRCDPISGHDNLYWYRRVMGKEIKFLLHFVKESKQDESGMPNNRFLAERTGGTYSTLKVQPAELEDSGVYFCASSQGVRAAYNEQFFGPGTRLTVL.

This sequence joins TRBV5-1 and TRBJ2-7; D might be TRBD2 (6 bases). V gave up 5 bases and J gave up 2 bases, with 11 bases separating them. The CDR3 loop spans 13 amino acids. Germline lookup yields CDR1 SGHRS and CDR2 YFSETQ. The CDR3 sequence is CASRKEGPYEQYF. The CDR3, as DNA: TGCGCCAGCAGGAAGGAGGGACCCTACGAGCAGTACTTC.

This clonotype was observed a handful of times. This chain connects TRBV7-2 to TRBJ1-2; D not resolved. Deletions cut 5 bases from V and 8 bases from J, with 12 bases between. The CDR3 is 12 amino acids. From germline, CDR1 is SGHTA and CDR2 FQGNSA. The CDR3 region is CASSARNAGYTF. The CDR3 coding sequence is TGTGCCAGCAGCGCAAGAAATGCGGGCTACACCTTC. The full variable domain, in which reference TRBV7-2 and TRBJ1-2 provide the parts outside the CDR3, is GAGVSQSPSNKVTEKGKDVELRCDPISGHTALYWYRQSLGQGLEFLIYFQGNSAPDKSGLPSDRFSAERTGGSVSTLTIQRTQQEDSAVYLCASSARNAGYTFGSGTRLTVV.

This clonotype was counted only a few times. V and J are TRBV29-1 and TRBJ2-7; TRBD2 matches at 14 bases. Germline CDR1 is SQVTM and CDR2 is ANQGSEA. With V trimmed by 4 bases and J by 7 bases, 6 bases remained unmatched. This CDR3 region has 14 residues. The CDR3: CSVGGLAGAGEQYF. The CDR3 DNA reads TGCAGCGTTGGGGGACTAGCGGGAGCGGGGGAGCAGTACTTC.